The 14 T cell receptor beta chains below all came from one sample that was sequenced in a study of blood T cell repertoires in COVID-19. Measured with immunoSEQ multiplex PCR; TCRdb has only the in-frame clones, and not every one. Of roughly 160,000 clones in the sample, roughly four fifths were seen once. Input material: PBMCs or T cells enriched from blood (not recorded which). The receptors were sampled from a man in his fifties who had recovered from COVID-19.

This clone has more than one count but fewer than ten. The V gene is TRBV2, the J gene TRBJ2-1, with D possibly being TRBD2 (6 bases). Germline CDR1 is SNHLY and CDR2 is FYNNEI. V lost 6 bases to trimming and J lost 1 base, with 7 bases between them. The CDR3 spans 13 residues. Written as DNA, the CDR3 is TGTGCCAGCAGCGGGACTTCCTACAATGAGCAGTTCTTC. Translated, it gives CASSGTSYNEQFF.

The CDR3 loop reads CASSDGRGDLFLNYGYTF. Here the CDR3 DNA reads TGTGCCAGTAGTGATGGACGGGGGGATCTTTTTTTAAACTATGGCTACACCTTC. V is TRBV19 and J is TRBJ1-2, with TRBD1 as a possible D gene (5 bases). The CDR3 is made up of 18 amino acids. V was shortened by 5 bases and J by 2 bases, with 24 bases between the two germline ends. CDR1 is LNHDA and CDR2 is SQIVND in the germline V gene (reference sequence).

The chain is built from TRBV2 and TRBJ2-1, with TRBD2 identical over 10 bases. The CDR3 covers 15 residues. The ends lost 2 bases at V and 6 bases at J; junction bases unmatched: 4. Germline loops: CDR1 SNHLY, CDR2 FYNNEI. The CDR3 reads CASSEPGLALNEQFF. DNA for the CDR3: TGTGCCAGCAGTGAACCGGGACTAGCGCTCAATGAGCAGTTCTTC.

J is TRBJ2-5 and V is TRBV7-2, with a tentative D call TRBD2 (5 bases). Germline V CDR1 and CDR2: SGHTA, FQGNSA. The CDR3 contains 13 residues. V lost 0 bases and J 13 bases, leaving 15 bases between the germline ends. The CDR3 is CASSLASLAGWYF. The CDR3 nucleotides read TGTGCCAGCAGCTTAGCTAGTCTTGCGGGCTGGTACTTC. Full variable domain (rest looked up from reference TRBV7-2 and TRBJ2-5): GAGVSQSPSNKVTEKGKDVELRCDPISGHTALYWYRQSLGQGLEFLIYFQGNSAPDKSGLPSDRFSAERTGGSVSTLTIQRTQQEDSAVYLCASSLASLAGWYFGPGTRLLVL.

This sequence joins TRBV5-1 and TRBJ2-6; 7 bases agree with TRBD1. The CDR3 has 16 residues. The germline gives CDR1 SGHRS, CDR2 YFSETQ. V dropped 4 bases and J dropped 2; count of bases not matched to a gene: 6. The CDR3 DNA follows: TGCGCCAGCAGCGAGATGACAGGGACTGGGGCCAACGTCCTGACTTTC. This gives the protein CASSEMTGTGANVLTF. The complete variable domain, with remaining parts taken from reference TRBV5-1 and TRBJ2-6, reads KAGVTQTPRYLIKTRGQQVTLSCSPISGHRSVSWYQQTPGQGLQFLFEYFSETQRNKGNFPGRFSGRQFSNSRSEMNVSTLELGDSALYLCASSEMTGTGANVLTFGAGSRLTVL.

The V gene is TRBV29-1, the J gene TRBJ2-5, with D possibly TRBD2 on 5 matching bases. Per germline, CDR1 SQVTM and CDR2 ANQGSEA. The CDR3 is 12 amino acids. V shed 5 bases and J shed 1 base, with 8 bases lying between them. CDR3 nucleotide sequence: TGCAGCGTTTTAGCGATCCAAGAGACCCAGTACTTC. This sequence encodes CSVLAIQETQYF.

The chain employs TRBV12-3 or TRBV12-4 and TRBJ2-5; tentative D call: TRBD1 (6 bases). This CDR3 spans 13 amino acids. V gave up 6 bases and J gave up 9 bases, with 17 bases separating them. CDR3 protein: CASRRTEDLPQYF. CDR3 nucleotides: TGTGCCAGCAGGCGGACAGAGGACCTTCCCCAGTACTTC.

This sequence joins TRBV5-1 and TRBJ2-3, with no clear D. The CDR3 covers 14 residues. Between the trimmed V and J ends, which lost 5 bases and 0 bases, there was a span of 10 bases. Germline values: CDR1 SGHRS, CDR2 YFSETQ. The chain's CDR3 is CASRSAASTDTQYF. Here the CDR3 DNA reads TGCGCCAGCAGATCTGCGGCTAGCACAGATACGCAGTATTTT.

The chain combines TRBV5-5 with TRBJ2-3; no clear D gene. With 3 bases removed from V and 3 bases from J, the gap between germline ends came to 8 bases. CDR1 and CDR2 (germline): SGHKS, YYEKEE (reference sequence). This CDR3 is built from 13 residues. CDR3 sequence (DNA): TGTGCCAGCAGCTCCGCTATAACAGATACGCAGTATTTT. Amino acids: CASSSAITDTQYF.

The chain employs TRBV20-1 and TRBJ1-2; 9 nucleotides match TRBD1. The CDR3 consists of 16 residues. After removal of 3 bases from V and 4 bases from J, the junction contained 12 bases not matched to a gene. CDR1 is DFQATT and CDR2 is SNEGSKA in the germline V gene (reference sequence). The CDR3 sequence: CSASMGQGELFYGYTF. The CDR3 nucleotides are TGCAGTGCTAGTATGGGACAGGGCGAGCTCTTCTATGGCTACACCTTC.

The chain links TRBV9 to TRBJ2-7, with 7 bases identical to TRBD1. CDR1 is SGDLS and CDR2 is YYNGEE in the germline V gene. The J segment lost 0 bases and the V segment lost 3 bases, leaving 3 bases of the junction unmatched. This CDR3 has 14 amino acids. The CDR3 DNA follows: TGTGCCAGCAGCGCGGGACAGAACTCCTACGAGCAGTACTTC. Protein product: CASSAGQNSYEQYF.

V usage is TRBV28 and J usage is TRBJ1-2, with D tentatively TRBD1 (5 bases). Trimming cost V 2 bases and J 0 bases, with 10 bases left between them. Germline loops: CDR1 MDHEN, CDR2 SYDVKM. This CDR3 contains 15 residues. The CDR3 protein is CASSLGGGTNYGYTF. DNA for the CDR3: TGTGCCAGCAGTTTAGGGGGAGGGACTAACTATGGCTACACCTTC.

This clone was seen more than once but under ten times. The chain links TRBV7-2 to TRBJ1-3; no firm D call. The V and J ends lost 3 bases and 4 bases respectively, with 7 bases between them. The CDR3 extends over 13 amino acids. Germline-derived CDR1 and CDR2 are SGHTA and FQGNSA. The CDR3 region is CASSFGEGNTIYF. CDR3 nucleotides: TGTGCCAGCAGCTTCGGGGAAGGAAACACCATATATTTT.

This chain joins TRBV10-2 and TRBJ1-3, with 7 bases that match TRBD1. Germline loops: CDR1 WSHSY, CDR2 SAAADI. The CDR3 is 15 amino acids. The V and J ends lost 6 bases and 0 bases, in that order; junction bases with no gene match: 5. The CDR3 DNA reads TGCGCCAGCAGGAAGGGGGCCCCCTCTGGAAACACCATATATTTT. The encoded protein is CASRKGAPSGNTIYF.